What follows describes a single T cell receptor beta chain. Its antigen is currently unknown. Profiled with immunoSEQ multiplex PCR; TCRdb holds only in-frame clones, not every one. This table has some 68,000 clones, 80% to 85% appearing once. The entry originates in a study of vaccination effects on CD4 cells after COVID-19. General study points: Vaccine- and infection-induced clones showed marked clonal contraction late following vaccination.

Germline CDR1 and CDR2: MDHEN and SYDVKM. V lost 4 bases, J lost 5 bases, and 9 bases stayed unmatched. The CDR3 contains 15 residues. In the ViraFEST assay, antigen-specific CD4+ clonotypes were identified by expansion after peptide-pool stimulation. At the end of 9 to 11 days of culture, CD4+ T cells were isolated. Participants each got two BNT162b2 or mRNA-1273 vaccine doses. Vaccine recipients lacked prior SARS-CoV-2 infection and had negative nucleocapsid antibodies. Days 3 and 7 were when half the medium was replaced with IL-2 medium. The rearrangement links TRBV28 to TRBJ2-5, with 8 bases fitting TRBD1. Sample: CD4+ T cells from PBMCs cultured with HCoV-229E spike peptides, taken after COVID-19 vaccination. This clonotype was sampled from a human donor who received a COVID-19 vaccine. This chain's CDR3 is CASSSSTGAQETQYF. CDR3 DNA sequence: TGTGCCAGCAGTTCCTCGACAGGGGCGCAGGAGACCCAGTACTTC.